This T cell receptor beta chain was found in a study of blood T cell repertoires in COVID-19. Study in general: Italy, Spain and the United States were the sources of the convalescent and acute COVID-19 samples. T cells, B-cell-depleted T cells, or PBMCs supplied cDNA or gDNA.

Per the authors' pipeline: It was from reference gene primer amplification that nucleated cell counts were estimated. This table comes from immunoSEQ multiplex PCR, and its TCRdb copy is limited to in-frame clones, with some not included. That table gives V, J and clone size, and the DNA gave D and trimming. This table holds 50,000 to 65,000 clones, over 60% found once. With V trimmed by 1 base and J by 2 bases, 1 base remained unmatched. Per germline, CDR1 LNHDA and CDR2 SQIVND (reference sequence). This CDR3 is 15 amino acids long. The Seattle site enrolled patients during active infection and followed them longitudinally.

Material: peripheral blood. This sequence joins TRBV19 and TRBJ2-1, with 8 bases aligning to TRBD1. The sequence was obtained from a woman between 65 and 79 years old with COVID-19, enrolled during active disease. The CDR3 spells CASSIGDRPYNEQFF. DNA for the CDR3: TGTGCCAGTAGTATAGGGGACAGGCCCTACAATGAGCAGTTCTTC.